These 5 T cell receptor beta chains were sequenced from one sample in a study of blood T cell repertoires in COVID-19. Only in-frame clones appear in the TCRdb table, and some are missing; sequencing was by immunoSEQ multiplex PCR. The sample yields 300,000 or so clones, about nine tenths seen once. The sequencing input was peripheral blood. The receptor set was obtained from a woman in her thirties with COVID-19, enrolled during active disease.

This chain uses TRBV29-1 with TRBJ1-2, with 9 bases that match TRBD1. The CDR3 consists of 11 residues. CDR1 is SQVTM and CDR2 is ANQGSEA in the germline V gene. The ends lost 7 bases at V and 6 bases at J; junction bases unmatched: 3. CDR3 sequence: CSARTGDGYTF. The CDR3 DNA reads TGCAGCGCCAGGACAGGGGATGGCTACACCTTC.

The gene calls are TRBV5-4 and TRBJ2-7; a possible D gene is TRBD1 (6 bases). CDR3 length equals 15 residues. Looked up from germline, CDR1 is SGHNT and CDR2 is YYREEE (reference sequence). V was clipped by 2 bases and J by 5 bases, with 17 bases between them. CDR3 region: CASSLIGQGNNEQYF. CDR3 DNA: TGTGCCAGCAGCTTAATTGGGCAGGGGAATAACGAGCAGTACTTC.

The CDR3 protein is CASSPRPGAGRTEAFF. DNA for the CDR3: TGCGCCAGCAGTCCGCGTCCCGGGGCAGGGAGGACTGAAGCTTTCTTT. The V call is TRBV5-1, the J call TRBJ1-1; possible D gene TRBD1, 5 bases. CDR1 and CDR2 (germline): SGHRS, YFSETQ. This CDR3 region has 16 residues. V was cut by 5 bases and J by 5 bases, with 22 bases left in between. The whole variable domain, remainder taken from reference TRBV5-1 and TRBJ1-1, is KAGVTQTPRYLIKTRGQQVTLSCSPISGHRSVSWYQQTPGQGLQFLFEYFSETQRNKGNFPGRFSGRQFSNSRSEMNVSTLELGDSALYLCASSPRPGAGRTEAFFGQGTRLTVV.

The chain is built from TRBV18 and TRBJ2-5, with 11 bases fitting TRBD2. This CDR3 contains 16 residues. V trimming: 3 bases; J trimming: 5 bases; junction bases outside the gene matches: 8. CDR1 and CDR2 (germline): KGHSH, LQKENI. This CDR3 is CASSPGWTSGFETQYF. In DNA, the CDR3 is TGTGCCAGCTCACCCGGTTGGACTAGCGGGTTTGAGACCCAGTACTTC.

The V gene is TRBV4-1, the J gene TRBJ2-1; 10 bases line up with TRBD1. Germline V gene data show CDR1 as MGHRA and CDR2 as YSYEKL. The CDR3 runs to 14 residues. V was clipped by 9 bases and J by 8 bases; unmatched bases: 10. This CDR3 reads CASRRTGGKDEQFF. CDR3 sequence (DNA): TGCGCCAGTCGGCGGACAGGGGGTAAAGATGAGCAGTTCTTC.